This T cell receptor (beta chain) was retrieved from a study of blood T cell repertoires in COVID-19. Participant ages covered about 18 to 90 years across about 22 US areas. Participant-given clinical history determined each cohort assignment. Germline V gene data show CDR1 as MNHEY and CDR2 as SMNVEV (reference sequence). The CDR3 has 14 amino acids. V lost 6 bases and J 4 bases, leaving 15 bases between the germline ends. In the authors' workflow: From reference gene primer amplification, estimates of nucleated cell counts were derived. TCRdb keeps only in-frame clones here, not all; method: immunoSEQ multiplex PCR. The V and J calls and clone size come from that table; D and trimming were worked out from the DNA. The table records under 300,000 clones, about 90% of them present only once.

The source material was PBMCs or T cells enriched from blood (not recorded which). This sequence joins TRBV27 and TRBJ1-2; no definite D call. This clonotype was sampled from a woman between 18 and 30 years old who had recovered from COVID-19. The CDR3, as DNA: TGTGCCAGCAGCCCCGTGGGCAGCTCCTATGGCTACACCTTC. Its protein is CASSPVGSSYGYTF.